This TCR beta chain was sequenced for a study of blood T cell repertoires in COVID-19. Study-wide context: Specimens from acute and convalescent COVID-19 originated in the United States, Italy and Spain. T cells, B-cell-depleted T cells, or PBMCs provided the cDNA or gDNA that served as material.

Libraries were prepared by immunoSEQ multiplex PCR; TCRdb keeps only in-frame clonotypes and omits some of them. The table has fewer than 350,000 clones, under 95% seen once; the top ten hold 2.3%. The CDR3 covers 14 residues. V was pared by 1 base and J by 6 bases, with 12 bases between. Germline values: CDR1 LGHDT, CDR2 YNNKEL (reference sequence). Participants' reported clinical history set cohort assignment. The sequencing sample was made of PBMCs or T cells enriched from blood (not recorded which). V is TRBV3-1 (or the pseudogene TRBV3-2) and J is TRBJ1-1; perhaps TRBD1 as D (6 bases). The clonotype originates from a woman aged 40 to 50 with acute COVID-19. Here the CDR3 reads CASSQGPSGAEAFF. The CDR3 region has the DNA TGTGCCAGCAGCCAAGGTCCTTCAGGGGCTGAAGCTTTCTTT.